The sequence of this T cell receptor (beta chain) was determined in a study of shared clonotypes between healthy human individuals. Method: immunoSEQ multiplex PCR; TCRdb's copy keeps in-frame clones and lacks some. The table has hundreds of thousands of clones, about 96% seen once; the top ten hold around 0.21%. General study findings and limits: Few donors limited the genetic and exposure-history diversity represented. It was the non-shared clonotypes that had lower generation probabilities than clonotypes shared by all four donors.

This clone has just one count. What it binds is unknown. CDR3 length: 11 residues. Deletions cut 10 bases from V and 2 bases from J, with 9 bases between. Per the germline V gene, CDR1 is MNHGY and CDR2 is SAAAGT. Positive CCR7 selection of CD45RO-negative cells yielded the naive CD8 cells, and terminally differentiated effector memory CD45RA+ cells were excluded. The specimen was naive CD8+ T cells sorted from blood. The sequence came from a man aged 30-40 years in good health. The chain recombines TRBV6-8 with TRBJ2-7; D ambiguous. The CDR3 sequence: CATRRPYEQYF. Written as DNA, the CDR3 is TGTGCCACTCGGAGACCCTACGAGCAGTACTTC.